This T cell receptor (beta chain) came from a study of CD8+CD57+ T cells in acquired aplastic anemia. Study conclusions and caveats: Found in both controls and patients were about 30 CD8+ CDR3 sequences.

Germline loops: CDR1 SGHVS, CDR2 FNYEAQ. After removal of 4 bases from V and 4 bases from J, the junction contained 4 bases not matched to a gene. This CDR3 comprises 14 residues. This clonotype has only one observation. Its target is not known. Since the CDR3 does not end with the conserved phenylalanine or tryptophan, this likely comes from a read error. The use of genomic DNA as template underpinned the TCR beta VDJ and CDR3 profiling. TCRdb called the reads again in MiXCR, with one record for every CDR3 protein. The table lists hundreds of thousands of distinct CDR3 sequences, about a third of them singletons. All sequencing subjects had displayed CD8+CD57+ cell expansion on flow cytometry.

This TCR derives from a human donor with aplastic anemia. Sequenced: sorted CD4+, CD8+, or CD8+CD57+ T cells (not recorded which) from PBMCs. The chain links TRBV7-6 to TRBJ1-1; 9 positions agree with TRBD1. The CDR3, as DNA: TGTGCCAGCAGCTGGGGACAGGGCGGCACTGAAGCTTTCCTT. It codes for CASSWGQGGTEAFL.